A single sample is the source of the 27 T cell receptor beta chains below, sequenced in a study of blood T cell repertoires in COVID-19. The protocol was immunoSEQ multiplex PCR, while the TCRdb copy is restricted to in-frame clones and leaves out a portion. The repertoire consists of approximately 220,000 clones, with roughly 80% occurring once and the leading ten covering about 4.8%. The specimen was PBMCs or T cells enriched from blood (not recorded which). The source of these receptors is a woman aged 50 to 60 who had been exposed to COVID-19.

This chain links TRBV9 with TRBJ2-7, with TRBD2 as a possible D gene (5 bases). This CDR3 has 15 residues. Germline assignment: CDR1 SGDLS and CDR2 YYNGEE. V was trimmed by 2 bases and J by 4 bases, leaving 16 bases between them. The CDR3 region is CASSVANGIIYEQYF. The CDR3 DNA reads TGTGCCAGCAGCGTGGCGAACGGGATAATTTACGAGCAGTACTTC.

For this clone: An end of the junction does not agree with germline; a read error may underlie this. The CDR3 nucleotides are TGTGCCAGCAGCTTAAACAGGGGGAACGCTGAAGCTTTCTTT. Its protein is CASSLNRGNAEAFF. The gene calls are TRBV11-2 and TRBJ1-1; TRBD1 matches 8 bases. The germline gives CDR1 SGHAT, CDR2 FQNNGV. The CDR3 sequence is 14 residues long. Full variable domain (missing parts from reference TRBV11-2 and TRBJ1-1): EAGVAQSPRYKIIEKRQSVAFWCNPISGHATLYWYQQILGQGPKLLIQFQNNGVVDDSQLPKDRFSAERLKGVDSTLKIQPAKLEDSAVYLCASSLNRGNAEAFFGQGTRLTVV.

Only a few counts were recorded for this clone. This chain uses TRBV30 with TRBJ1-1; maybe TRBD1 (6 bases). Germline CDR1 is GTSNPN and CDR2 is SVGIG (reference sequence). The length of the CDR3 is 14 residues. Deletions cut 5 bases from V and 9 bases from J, with 22 bases between. The CDR3 here is CAWRGGDTPPQAFF. The CDR3 DNA reads TGTGCCTGGCGGGGAGGGGACACTCCGCCTCAAGCTTTCTTT.

The rearrangement joins TRBV29-1 to TRBJ2-1, with a tentative D call TRBD1 (6 bases). This CDR3 is built from 14 residues. Deletions cut 8 bases from V and 6 bases from J, with 20 bases between. Germline V gene data show CDR1 as SQVTM and CDR2 as ANQGSEA. CDR3 DNA: TGCAGCTCTACAGGGCATCGACCCCCCAATGAGCAGTTCTTC. It is translated as CSSTGHRPPNEQFF.

The chain is built from TRBV5-1 and TRBJ1-2; 9 positions agree with TRBD1. Unmatched junction bases numbered 9, after V lost 3 bases and J lost 6 bases. The germline V gene encodes CDR1 SGHRS and CDR2 YFSETQ. This CDR3 region has 15 residues. The CDR3 DNA reads TGCGCCAGCAGCTCTACGGGACAGGGAACCCATGGCTACACCTTC. Its protein is CASSSTGQGTHGYTF.

The chain links TRBV7-2 to TRBJ2-7; 7 positions match TRBD1. Germline V gene sequence: CDR1 SGHTA, CDR2 FQGNSA. This CDR3 has 13 residues. The J segment lost 7 bases and the V segment lost 5 bases, leaving 8 bases of the junction unmatched. The chain's CDR3 is CASSQSMDREQYF. For the CDR3, the DNA is TGTGCCAGCAGCCAATCCATGGACAGGGAGCAGTACTTC.

There are a few counts of this clone. The chain has TRBV9 and TRBJ1-3; D possibly corresponds to TRBD1 (5 bases). The CDR3 sequence is 12 residues long. Germline V gives CDR1 SGDLS, CDR2 YYNGEE. Trimming removed 6 bases at V and 8 bases at J, with 12 bases between. In DNA, the CDR3 is TGTGCCAGCAAATGGGGCGGGGACACCATATATTTT. Translation: CASKWGGDTIYF.

The V and J genes are TRBV6-5 and TRBJ1-1, with 7 positions matching TRBD1. V lost 6 bases to trimming and J lost 4 bases; unmatched junction nucleotides: 8. The length of the CDR3 is 14 residues. The V gene's germline CDR1 is MNHEY and CDR2 SVGAGI. As DNA, the CDR3 is TGTGCCAGCAGGCGAGGACAGGACGGCACTGAAGCTTTCTTT. It specifies CASRRGQDGTEAFF.

Concerning this clone itself: The junction shows a germline mismatch at one end, possibly a read error. V is TRBV19 and J is TRBJ1-2; no firm D call. Germline V gives CDR1 LNHDA, CDR2 SQIVND (reference sequence). CDR3 length: 14 amino acids. CDR3 bases: TGTGCCAGTAGTTTAGACCCCGTTACGGATGGCTACACCTTC. Protein product: CASSLDPVTDGYTF.

This clone was counted a single time. V and J are TRBV9 and TRBJ2-5, with no clear D. CDR1 and CDR2 (germline): SGDLS, YYNGEE. This CDR3 contains 15 residues. V dropped 0 bases and J dropped 2 bases, with 11 bases sitting between them. The CDR3 DNA reads TGTGCCAGCAGCGTAGCCCCCGCGGTACAAGAGACCCAGTACTTC. It yields the protein CASSVAPAVQETQYF.

The chain has TRBV2 and TRBJ1-1; perhaps TRBD1 as D (5 bases). Germline values: CDR1 SNHLY, CDR2 FYNNEI. CDR3 length: 15 residues. Trimming left V 3 bases short and J 6 bases short, with 17 bases between. CDR3 sequence reads: CASSDPGGRVAEAFF. The CDR3 bases are TGTGCCAGCAGTGACCCCGGGGGGAGGGTCGCTGAAGCTTTCTTT.

This chain joins TRBV7-2 and TRBJ2-2; D call uncertain. Germline CDR1 is SGHTA and CDR2 is FQGNSA. Trimming pared 6 bases from V and 6 bases from J, leaving 11 bases between. The CDR3 totals 13 residues. The CDR3 bases are TGTGCCAGCAGTTCCCAGGCTCCCGGGGAGCTGTTTTTT. It translates to CASSSQAPGELFF.

This chain connects TRBV5-8 to TRBJ2-3, with 7 bases fitting TRBD1. V dropped 2 bases and J dropped 2; count of bases not matched to a gene: 5. Germline V gene data show CDR1 as SGHTS and CDR2 as YDEGEE. The CDR3 runs to 15 residues. In nucleotides, the CDR3 is TGTGCCAGCAGCTTAGAGGGGGCAGTCACAGATACGCAGTATTTT. Its translation is CASSLEGAVTDTQYF.

This chain connects TRBV27 to TRBJ2-1; possibly TRBD2 for D (6 bases). The V end was cut by 2 bases, the J end by 6 bases, with 17 bases between. Germline CDR1 reads MNHEY; CDR2 reads SMNVEV (reference sequence). This CDR3 is built from 16 residues. The chain's CDR3 is CASSLERRTTANEQFF. CDR3 bases: TGTGCCAGCAGTTTAGAACGGCGGACTACCGCCAATGAGCAGTTCTTC.

The V call is TRBV28, the J call TRBJ1-1; D is perhaps TRBD1 (6 bases). The germline V gene encodes CDR1 MDHEN and CDR2 SYDVKM. The V gene lost 6 bases and the J gene lost 9 bases, with 11 bases spanning the gap. This CDR3 is built from 11 residues. The CDR3 region has the DNA TGTGCCAGCAGAGTAACAGGGAAAGCTTTCTTT. The encoded protein is CASRVTGKAFF.

This clone appeared once. DNA for the CDR3: TGTGCCAGCAGGGGAGGTCGGGACAGGGGAACAGATACGCAGTATTTT. As protein: CASRGGRDRGTDTQYF. V and J are TRBV2 and TRBJ2-3; TRBD1 aligns across 10 bases. CDR1 is SNHLY and CDR2 is FYNNEI in the germline V gene. CDR3 length: 16 amino acids. After removal of 6 bases from V and 3 bases from J, the junction contained 9 bases not matched to a gene.

The CDR3 bases are TGCGCCAGCAGACCCCGGGGAGTTGGCTATGGCTACACCTTC. It specifies CASRPRGVGYGYTF. V and J are TRBV10-2 and TRBJ1-2; D call uncertain. In germline, CDR1 is WSHSY, CDR2 SAAADI. V gave up 6 bases and J gave up 4 bases, with 15 bases separating them. The CDR3 runs 14 residues.

The gene calls are TRBV3-1 (or the pseudogene TRBV3-2) and TRBJ2-3; TRBD2 matches at 11 bases. Germline CDR1 and CDR2: LGHDT and YNNKEL (reference sequence). The CDR3 is made up of 14 amino acids. With V trimmed by 7 bases and J by 1 base, 1 base remained unmatched. This CDR3 is CASTLAGGTDTQYF. DNA of the CDR3: TGTGCCAGCACACTAGCGGGGGGCACAGATACGCAGTATTTT.

CDR3 in DNA: TGTGCCATCAGTGAGTCCCCCCAACCTACCTACGAGCAGTACTTC. Protein product: CAISESPQPTYEQYF. V usage is TRBV10-3 and J usage is TRBJ2-7, with D hard to call. There are 15 residues in the CDR3. Germline loops: CDR1 ENHRY, CDR2 SYGVKD. Deletions cut 0 bases from V and 2 bases from J, with 11 bases between.

This clone was found many times. The rearrangement joins TRBV4-1 to TRBJ2-7; TRBD1 aligns across 9 bases. CDR3 length: 16 amino acids. V lost 4 bases to trimming and J lost 8 bases; unmatched junction nucleotides: 15. CDR1 is MGHRA and CDR2 is YSYEKL in the germline V gene. The CDR3 sequence is CASSPSYPGTGNKQYF. CDR3 in DNA: TGCGCCAGCAGCCCGTCCTATCCCGGGACAGGGAATAAGCAGTACTTC.

V is TRBV5-6 and J is TRBJ1-1; perhaps TRBD1 as D (6 bases). In germline, CDR1 is SGHDT, CDR2 YYEEEE. The CDR3 is made up of 14 amino acids. Trimming took off 4 bases at V and 1 base at J, with 11 bases between the two ends. CDR3 in DNA: TGTGCCAGCAGCCCAGGGGAGGGGAACACTGAAGCTTTCTTT. Amino acid sequence: CASSPGEGNTEAFF.

The V call is TRBV12-3 or TRBV12-4, the J call TRBJ1-2; maybe TRBD1 (5 bases). This CDR3 comprises 13 residues. Trimming pared 7 bases from V and 8 bases from J, leaving 17 bases between. The CDR3 DNA is TGTGCCAGCACCGCAGACGGTGGGGCGGGCTACACCTTC. It is translated as CASTADGGAGYTF.

The V call is TRBV3-1 (or the pseudogene TRBV3-2), the J call TRBJ1-1, with 8 nucleotides matching TRBD1. Germline V gene data show CDR1 as LGHDT and CDR2 as YNNKEL (reference sequence). The CDR3 totals 13 residues. V gave up 5 bases and J gave up 3 bases; unmatched junction bases: 2. Here the CDR3 DNA reads TGTGCCAGCAGCGTGGACAGGGACACTGAAGCTTTCTTT. It codes for CASSVDRDTEAFF.

This clone is a singleton in its sample. This chain joins TRBV19 and TRBJ1-5, with a weak D call TRBD1 (5 bases). The CDR3 runs to 20 residues. Germline CDR1 LNHDA, CDR2 SQIVND (reference sequence). The V end lost 3 bases, the J end lost 3 bases, and 27 bases lay between the germline ends. CDR3 DNA sequence: TGTGCCAGTAGTATGGAATTCTTGAGGGCAGGTGGGACTTACAATCAGCCCCAGCATTTT. Its translation: CASSMEFLRAGGTYNQPQHF.

The rearrangement joins TRBV5-6 to TRBJ1-5; no definite D call. Germline V gene lookup returns CDR1 SGHDT and CDR2 YYEEEE. This CDR3 spans 15 amino acids. Between the trimmed V and J ends, which lost 4 bases and 2 bases, there was a span of 13 bases. The CDR3 bases are TGTGCCAGCAGCCCAAAAGGTGGGCGCAATCAGCCCCAGCATTTT. It encodes CASSPKGGRNQPQHF.

The chain has TRBV7-2 and TRBJ2-4, with 10 bases lining up with TRBD1. This CDR3 has 13 residues. Germline V lookup: CDR1 SGHTA, CDR2 FQGNSA. Trimming at V came to 3 bases and at J to 13 bases, leaving 6 bases not matched to a gene. DNA of the CDR3: TGTGCCAGCAGCTTGGGACAGGGGCGTCCCCAGTACTTC. Residues: CASSLGQGRPQYF.

This chain joins TRBV3-1 (or the pseudogene TRBV3-2) and TRBJ2-1; maybe TRBD2 (7 bases). The CDR3 sequence is 16 residues long. From germline, CDR1 is LGHDT and CDR2 YNNKEL (reference sequence). V was shortened by 0 bases and J by 2 bases, with 11 bases between the two germline ends. In nucleotides, the CDR3 is TGTGCCAGCAGCCAAGATTGGGGGGGCACCTACAATGAGCAGTTCTTC. As protein: CASSQDWGGTYNEQFF.